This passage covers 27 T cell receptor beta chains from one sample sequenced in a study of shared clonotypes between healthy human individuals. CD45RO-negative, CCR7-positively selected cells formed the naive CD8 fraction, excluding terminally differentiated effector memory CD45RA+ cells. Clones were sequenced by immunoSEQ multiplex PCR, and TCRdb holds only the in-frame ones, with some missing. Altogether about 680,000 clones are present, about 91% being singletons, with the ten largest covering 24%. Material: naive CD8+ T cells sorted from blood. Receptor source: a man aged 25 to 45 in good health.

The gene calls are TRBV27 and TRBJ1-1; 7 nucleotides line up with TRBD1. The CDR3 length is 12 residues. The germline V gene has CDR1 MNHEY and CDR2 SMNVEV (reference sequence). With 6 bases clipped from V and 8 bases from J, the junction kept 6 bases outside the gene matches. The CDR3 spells CASSQGGGEAFF. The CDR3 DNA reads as TGTGCCAGCAGCCAAGGGGGCGGGGAAGCTTTCTTT.

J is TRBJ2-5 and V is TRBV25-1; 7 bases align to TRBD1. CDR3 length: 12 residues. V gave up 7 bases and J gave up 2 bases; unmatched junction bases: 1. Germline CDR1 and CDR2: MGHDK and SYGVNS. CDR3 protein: CASTDRQETQYF. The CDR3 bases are TGTGCCAGCACGGACAGGCAAGAGACCCAGTACTTC.

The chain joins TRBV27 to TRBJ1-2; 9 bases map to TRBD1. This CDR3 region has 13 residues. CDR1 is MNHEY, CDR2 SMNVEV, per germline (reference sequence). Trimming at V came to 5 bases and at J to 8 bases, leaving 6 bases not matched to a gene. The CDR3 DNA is TGTGCCAGCAGTATCGCACAGGGGGCGGGCTACACCTTC. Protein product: CASSIAQGAGYTF.

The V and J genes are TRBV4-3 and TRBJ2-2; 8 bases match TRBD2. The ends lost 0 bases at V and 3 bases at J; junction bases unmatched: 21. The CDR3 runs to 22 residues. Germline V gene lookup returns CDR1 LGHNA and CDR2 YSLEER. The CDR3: CASSQEWVGSRTSYWDTGELFF. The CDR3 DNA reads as TGCGCCAGCAGCCAAGAATGGGTTGGGAGTCGGACTAGCTACTGGGACACCGGGGAGCTGTTTTTT.

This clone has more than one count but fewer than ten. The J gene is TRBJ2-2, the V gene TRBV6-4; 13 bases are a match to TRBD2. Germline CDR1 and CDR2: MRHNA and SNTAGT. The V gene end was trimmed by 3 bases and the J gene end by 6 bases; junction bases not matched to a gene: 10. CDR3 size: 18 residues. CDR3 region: CASSEDSGLAGESGELFF. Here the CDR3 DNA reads TGTGCCAGCAGTGAAGACTCCGGACTAGCGGGAGAGTCCGGGGAGCTGTTTTTT.

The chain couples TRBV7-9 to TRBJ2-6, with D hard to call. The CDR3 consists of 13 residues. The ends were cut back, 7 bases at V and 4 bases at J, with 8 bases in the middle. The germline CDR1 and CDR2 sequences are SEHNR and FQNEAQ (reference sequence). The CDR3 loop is CASTKAGANVLTF. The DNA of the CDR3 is TGTGCCAGCACCAAGGCGGGGGCCAACGTCCTGACTTTC.

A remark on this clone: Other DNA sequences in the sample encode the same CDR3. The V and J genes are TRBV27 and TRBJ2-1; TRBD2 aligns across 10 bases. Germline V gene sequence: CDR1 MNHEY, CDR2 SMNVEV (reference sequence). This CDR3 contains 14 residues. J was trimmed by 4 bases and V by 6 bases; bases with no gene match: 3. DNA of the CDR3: TGTGCCAGCAGCCCGACTAGCGGGTACAATGAGCAGTTCTTC. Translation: CASSPTSGYNEQFF.

CDR3 region: CTTYEQYF. CDR3 nucleotide sequence: TGTACTACCTACGAGCAGTACTTC. The V call is TRBV7-6, the J call TRBJ2-7; no reliable D call. The CDR3 has 8 residues. Germline V lookup: CDR1 SGHVS, CDR2 FNYEAQ.

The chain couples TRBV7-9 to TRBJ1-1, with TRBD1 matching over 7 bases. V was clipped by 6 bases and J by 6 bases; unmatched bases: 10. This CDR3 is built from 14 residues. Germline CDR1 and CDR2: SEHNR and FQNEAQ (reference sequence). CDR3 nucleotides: TGTGCCAGCAGTTCAGACGACAGGGTGTCTGAAGCTTTCTTT. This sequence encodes CASSSDDRVSEAFF.

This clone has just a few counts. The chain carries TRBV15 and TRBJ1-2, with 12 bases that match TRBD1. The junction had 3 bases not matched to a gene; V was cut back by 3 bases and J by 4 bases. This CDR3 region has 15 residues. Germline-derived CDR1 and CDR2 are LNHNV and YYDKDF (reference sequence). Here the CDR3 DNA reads TGTGCCACCAGCAGTGGGACAGGGGGCTTCTATGGCTACACCTTC. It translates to CATSSGTGGFYGYTF.

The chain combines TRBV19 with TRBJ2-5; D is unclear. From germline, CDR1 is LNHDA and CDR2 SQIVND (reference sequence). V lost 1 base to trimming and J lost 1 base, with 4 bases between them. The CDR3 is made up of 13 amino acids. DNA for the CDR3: TGTGCCAGTAGTATAGTCATCCAAGAGACCCAGTACTTC. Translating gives CASSIVIQETQYF.

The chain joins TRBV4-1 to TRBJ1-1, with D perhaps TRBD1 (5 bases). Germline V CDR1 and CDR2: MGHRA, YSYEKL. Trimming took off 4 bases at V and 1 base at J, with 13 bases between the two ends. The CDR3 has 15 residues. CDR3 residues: CASSLSQGPNTEAFF. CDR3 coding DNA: TGCGCCAGCAGCCTCTCCCAGGGCCCGAACACTGAAGCTTTCTTT.

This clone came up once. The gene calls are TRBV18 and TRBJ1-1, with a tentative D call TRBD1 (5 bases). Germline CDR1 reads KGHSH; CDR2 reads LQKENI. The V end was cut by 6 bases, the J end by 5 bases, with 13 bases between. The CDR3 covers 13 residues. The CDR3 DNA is TGTGCCAGCTCCTCCTCAGGGAGGACTGAAGCTTTCTTT. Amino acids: CASSSSGRTEAFF. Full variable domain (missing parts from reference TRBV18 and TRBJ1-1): NAGVMQNPRHLVRRRGQEARLRCSPMKGHSHVYWYRQLPEEGLKFMVYLQKENIIDESGMPKERFSAEFPKEGPSILRIQQVVRGDSAAYFCASSSSGRTEAFFGQGTRLTVV.

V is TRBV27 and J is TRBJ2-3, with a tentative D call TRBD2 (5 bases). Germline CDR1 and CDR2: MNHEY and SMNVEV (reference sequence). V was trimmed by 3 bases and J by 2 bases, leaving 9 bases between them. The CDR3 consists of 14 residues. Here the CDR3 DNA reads TGTGCCAGCAGTTTGACGAGGGTCACAGATACGCAGTATTTT. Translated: CASSLTRVTDTQYF.

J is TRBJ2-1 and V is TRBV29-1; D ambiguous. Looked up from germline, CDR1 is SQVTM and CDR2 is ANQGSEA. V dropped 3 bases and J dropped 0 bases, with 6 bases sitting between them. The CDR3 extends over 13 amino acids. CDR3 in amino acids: CSVEESSYNEQFF. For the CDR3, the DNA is TGCAGCGTTGAGGAGTCCTCCTACAATGAGCAGTTCTTC.

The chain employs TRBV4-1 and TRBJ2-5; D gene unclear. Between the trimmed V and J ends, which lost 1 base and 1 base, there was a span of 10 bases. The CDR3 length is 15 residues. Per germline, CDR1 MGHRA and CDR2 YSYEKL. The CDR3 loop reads CASSQVAESQETQYF. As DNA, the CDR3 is TGCGCCAGCAGCCAAGTGGCGGAAAGCCAAGAGACCCAGTACTTC.

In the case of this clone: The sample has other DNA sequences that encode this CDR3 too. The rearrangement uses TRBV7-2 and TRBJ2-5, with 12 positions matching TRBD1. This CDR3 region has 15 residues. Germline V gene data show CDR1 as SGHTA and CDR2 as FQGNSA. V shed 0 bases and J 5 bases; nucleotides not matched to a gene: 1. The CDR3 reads CASSLAGTGGETQYF. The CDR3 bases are TGTGCCAGCAGCTTAGCCGGGACAGGGGGCGAGACCCAGTACTTC.

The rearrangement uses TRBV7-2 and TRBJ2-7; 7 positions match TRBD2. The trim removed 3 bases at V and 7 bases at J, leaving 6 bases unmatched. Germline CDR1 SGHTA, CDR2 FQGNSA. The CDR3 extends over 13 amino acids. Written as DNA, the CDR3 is TGTGCCAGCAGCTTTGGGGGGGTTCGGGAGCAGTACTTC. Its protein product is CASSFGGVREQYF.

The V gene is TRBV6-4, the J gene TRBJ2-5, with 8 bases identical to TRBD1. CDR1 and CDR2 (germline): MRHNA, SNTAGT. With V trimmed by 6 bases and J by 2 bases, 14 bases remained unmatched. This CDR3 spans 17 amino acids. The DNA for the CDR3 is TGTGCCAGCAGCGACAATGGACAGGGTAAACATCAAGAGACCCAGTACTTC. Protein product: CASSDNGQGKHQETQYF.

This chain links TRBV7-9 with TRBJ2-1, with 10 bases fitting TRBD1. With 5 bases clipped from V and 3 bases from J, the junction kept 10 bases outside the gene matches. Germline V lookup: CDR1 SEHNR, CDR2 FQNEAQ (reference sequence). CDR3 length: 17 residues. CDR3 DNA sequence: TGTGCCAGCAGCCCCCAGATCCGGGACAGGGGCTACAATGAGCAGTTCTTC. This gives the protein CASSPQIRDRGYNEQFF.

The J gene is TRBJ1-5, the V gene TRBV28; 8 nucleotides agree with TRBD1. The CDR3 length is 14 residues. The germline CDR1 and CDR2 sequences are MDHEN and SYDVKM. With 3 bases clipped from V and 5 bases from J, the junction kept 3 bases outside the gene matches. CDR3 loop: CASSFVQGDQPQHF. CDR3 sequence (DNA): TGTGCCAGCAGTTTCGTACAGGGGGATCAGCCCCAGCATTTT.

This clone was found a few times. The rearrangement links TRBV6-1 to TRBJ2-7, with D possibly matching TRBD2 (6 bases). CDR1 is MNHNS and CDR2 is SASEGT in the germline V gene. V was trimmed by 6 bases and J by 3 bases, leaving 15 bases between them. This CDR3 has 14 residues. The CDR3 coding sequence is TGTGCCAGCAGCTCGGGGGTTCCGGTCTACGAGCAGTACTTC. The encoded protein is CASSSGVPVYEQYF.

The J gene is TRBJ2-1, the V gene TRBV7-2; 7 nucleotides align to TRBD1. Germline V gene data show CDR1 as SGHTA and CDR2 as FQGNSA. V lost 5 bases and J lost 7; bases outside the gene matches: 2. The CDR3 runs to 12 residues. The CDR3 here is CASSMTGNEQFF. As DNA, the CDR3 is TGTGCCAGCAGCATGACAGGGAATGAGCAGTTCTTC.

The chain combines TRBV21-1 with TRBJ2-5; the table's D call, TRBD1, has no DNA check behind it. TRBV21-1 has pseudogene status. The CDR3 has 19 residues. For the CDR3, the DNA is TGTGCCAGCAGCAAAAAAAGGTTCGGACAGGGTTATTCCAGGGAGACCCAGTACTTC. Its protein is CASSKKRFGQGYSRETQYF.

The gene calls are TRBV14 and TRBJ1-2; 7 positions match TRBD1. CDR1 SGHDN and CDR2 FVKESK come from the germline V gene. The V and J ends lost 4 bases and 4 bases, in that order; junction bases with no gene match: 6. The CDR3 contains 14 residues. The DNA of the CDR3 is TGTGCCAGCAGCCTCCGGGACAGTCCCTATGGCTACACCTTC. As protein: CASSLRDSPYGYTF.

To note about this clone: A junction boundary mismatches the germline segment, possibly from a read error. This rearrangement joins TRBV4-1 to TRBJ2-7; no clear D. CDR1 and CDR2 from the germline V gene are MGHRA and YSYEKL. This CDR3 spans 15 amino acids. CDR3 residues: CASSTPSSSGYAQYF. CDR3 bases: TGCGCCAGCAGCACCCCGTCGTCGTCAGGCTACGCGCAGTACTTC.

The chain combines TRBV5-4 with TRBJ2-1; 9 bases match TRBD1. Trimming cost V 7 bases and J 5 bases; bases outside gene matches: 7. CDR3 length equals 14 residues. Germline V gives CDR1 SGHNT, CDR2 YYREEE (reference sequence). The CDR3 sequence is CASRTGTGNNEQFF. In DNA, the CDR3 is TGTGCCAGCCGAACCGGGACAGGGAACAATGAGCAGTTCTTC. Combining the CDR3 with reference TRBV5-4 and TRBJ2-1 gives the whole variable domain ETGVTQSPTHLIKTRGQQVTLRCSSQSGHNTVSWYQQALGQGPQFIFQYYREEENGRGNFPPRFSGLQFPNYSSELNVNALELDDSALYLCASRTGTGNNEQFFGPGTRLTVL.